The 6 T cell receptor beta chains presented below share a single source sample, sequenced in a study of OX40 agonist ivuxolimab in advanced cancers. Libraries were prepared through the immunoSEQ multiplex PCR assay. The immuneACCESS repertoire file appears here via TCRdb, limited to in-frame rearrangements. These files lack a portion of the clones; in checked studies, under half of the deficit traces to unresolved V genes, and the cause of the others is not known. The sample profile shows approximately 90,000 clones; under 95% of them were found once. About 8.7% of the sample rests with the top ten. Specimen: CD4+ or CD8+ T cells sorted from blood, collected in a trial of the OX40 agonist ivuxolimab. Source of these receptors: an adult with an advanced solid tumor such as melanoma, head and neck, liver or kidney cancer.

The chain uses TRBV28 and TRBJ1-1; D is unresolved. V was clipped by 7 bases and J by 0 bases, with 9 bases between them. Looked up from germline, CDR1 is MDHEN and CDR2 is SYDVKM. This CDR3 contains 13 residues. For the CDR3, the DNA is TGTGCCAGCATCCTCGACCTGAACACTGAAGCTTTCTTT. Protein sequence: CASILDLNTEAFF.

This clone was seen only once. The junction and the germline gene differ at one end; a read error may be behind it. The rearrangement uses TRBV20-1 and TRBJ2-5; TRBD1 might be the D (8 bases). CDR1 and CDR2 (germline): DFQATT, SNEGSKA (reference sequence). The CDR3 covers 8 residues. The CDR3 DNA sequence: TGCAGTACAGGGGGAGGGGACTTC. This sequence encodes CSTGGGDF.

CDR3 DNA sequence: TGTGCCAGCAGCTGGGGCCGGGTCGGTAGGGACGGCTACACCTTC. Its translation is CASSWGRVGRDGYTF. The chain joins TRBV5-4 to TRBJ1-2, with D possibly matching TRBD1 (5 bases). Trimming shortened V by 3 bases and J by 8 bases, and 20 bases separated the two germline ends. CDR3 length: 15 residues. Germline CDR1 reads SGHNT; CDR2 reads YYREEE (reference sequence).

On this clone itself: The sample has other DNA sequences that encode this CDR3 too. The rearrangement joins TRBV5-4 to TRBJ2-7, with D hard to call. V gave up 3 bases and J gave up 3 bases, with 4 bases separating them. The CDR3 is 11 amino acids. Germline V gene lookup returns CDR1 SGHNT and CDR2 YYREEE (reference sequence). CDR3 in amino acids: CASSSLYEQYF. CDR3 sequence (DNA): TGTGCCAGCAGCTCTCTCTACGAGCAGTACTTC.

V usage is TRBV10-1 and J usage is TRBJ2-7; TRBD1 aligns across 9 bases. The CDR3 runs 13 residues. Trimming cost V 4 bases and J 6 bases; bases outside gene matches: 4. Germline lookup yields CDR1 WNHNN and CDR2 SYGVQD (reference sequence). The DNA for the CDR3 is TGCGCCAGCAGTGGGGACAGGGTAGGCGAGCAGTACTTC. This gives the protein CASSGDRVGEQYF.

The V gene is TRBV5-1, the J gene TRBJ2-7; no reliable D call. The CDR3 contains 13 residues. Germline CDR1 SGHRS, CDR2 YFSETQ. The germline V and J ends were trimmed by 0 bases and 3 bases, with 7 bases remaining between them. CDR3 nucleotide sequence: TGCGCCAGCAGCTTGGACACGAACTACGAGCAGTACTTC. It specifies CASSLDTNYEQYF.